The 8 T cell receptor beta chains reported below all come from one sample, sequenced in a study of siplizumab effects on memory and regulatory T cells. Some clones are missing from TCRdb's copy, which holds only in-frame ones; the method was immunoSEQ multiplex PCR. This sample has approximately 100,000 clones, with 92% found just once. Sequenced: Tregs sorted from blood. The receptors were gathered from a human donor in good health.

V gene TRBV6-5 combines with J gene TRBJ2-7; 11 bases map to TRBD2. The CDR3 runs 15 residues. From germline, CDR1 is MNHEY and CDR2 SVGAGI. J lost 4 bases, V lost 7 bases, and 9 bases had no gene match. The CDR3 DNA is TGTGCCAGCAAGGGACTAGCGGAGCGGCCTTACGAGCAGTACTTC. Its translation: CASKGLAERPYEQYF.

This chain joins TRBV7-9 and TRBJ1-6; tentative D call: TRBD1 (6 bases). V lost 6 bases to trimming and J lost 6 bases, with 18 bases between them. Germline V gives CDR1 SEHNR, CDR2 FQNEAQ (reference sequence). This CDR3 spans 16 amino acids. CDR3 in DNA: TGTGCCAGCAGTCCACAGGGAGGAGGGGGTAATTCACCCCTCCACTTT. Its translation: CASSPQGGGGNSPLHF.

The J gene is TRBJ2-5, the V gene TRBV9, with D possibly being TRBD2 (5 bases). The CDR3 consists of 16 residues. V lost 0 bases and J lost 0, with 12 bases in between. Germline loops: CDR1 SGDLS, CDR2 YYNGEE. The CDR3 loop is CASSVGNGLHQETQYF. The CDR3 region has the DNA TGTGCCAGCAGCGTAGGGAATGGACTCCACCAAGAGACCCAGTACTTC.

The genes are TRBV7-9 and TRBJ2-7; 7 bases are shared with TRBD1. V lost 8 bases and J lost 2; bases outside the gene matches: 12. Looked up from germline, CDR1 is SEHNR and CDR2 is FQNEAQ (reference sequence). This CDR3 spans 15 amino acids. CDR3 DNA sequence: TGTGCCAGCCAAAGCAGCTGGGACAGAACCTACGAGCAGTACTTC. This translates into CASQSSWDRTYEQYF.

This rearrangement joins TRBV6-1 to TRBJ2-7, with D unresolved. Germline lookup yields CDR1 MNHNS and CDR2 SASEGT. The ends were cut back, 3 bases at V and 2 bases at J, with 11 bases in the middle. The CDR3 totals 14 residues. CDR3 sequence (DNA): TGTGCCAGCAGTGAGACGGTACGCGCCTACGAGCAGTACTTC. This gives the protein CASSETVRAYEQYF.

The chain joins TRBV4-2 to TRBJ1-2; the D is unclear. Germline V lookup: CDR1 LGHNA, CDR2 YNFKEQ. The ends were cut back, 0 bases at V and 6 bases at J, with 20 bases in the middle. The CDR3 is 17 amino acids. CDR3 protein: CASSQDRIAAAANGYTF. CDR3 DNA sequence: TGTGCCAGCAGCCAAGATCGTATTGCGGCAGCCGCCAATGGCTACACCTTC.

This sequence joins TRBV5-1 and TRBJ1-1; 9 bases fit TRBD1. CDR1 is SGHRS, CDR2 YFSETQ, per germline. After removal of 7 bases from V and 4 bases from J, the junction contained 8 bases not matched to a gene. The CDR3 runs 14 residues. CDR3 coding DNA: TGCGCCAGCGCCGGGACAGGGCGGGTCACTGAAGCTTTCTTT. This encodes CASAGTGRVTEAFF.

The chain employs TRBV27 and TRBJ2-1; D is uncertain. V lost 5 bases, J lost 0 bases, and 8 bases lay in between. This CDR3 spans 14 amino acids. In germline, CDR1 is MNHEY, CDR2 SMNVEV (reference sequence). The DNA of the CDR3 is TGTGCCAGCAGTCCAACCTACTCCTACAATGAGCAGTTCTTC. This codes for CASSPTYSYNEQFF.